The clone carrying this TCR beta chain was seen once. This entry belongs to a study of CD8 T cells in Susac syndrome. Trimming removed 0 bases at V and 5 bases at J, with 13 bases between. The CDR3 sequence is 15 residues long. The germline CDR1 and CDR2 sequences are SGHNT and YYREEE (reference sequence). Random hexamers were used to reverse transcribe an amount of roughly 0.45 to 1 ug RNA. The immunoSEQ assay covered 54 Vbeta and 13 Jbeta segments for CDR3. TCRdb reanalysed the immunoSEQ multiplex PCR reads using MiXCR and keeps one entry per CDR3 protein. The sample includes around 130,000 distinct CDR3 sequences, about 93% of them seen just once. From blood CD8+ and CD4+ T cells, TCR beta sequences were generated.

This clonotype was sampled from a human donor in good health. The source material was CD4+ T cells from PBMCs. The V call is TRBV5-4, the J call TRBJ2-3; weak D call: TRBD1 (5 bases). The CDR3 spells CASSLVRATGDTQYF. The CDR3 DNA reads as TGTGCCAGCAGCTTGGTCAGGGCTACGGGAGATACGCAGTATTTT.